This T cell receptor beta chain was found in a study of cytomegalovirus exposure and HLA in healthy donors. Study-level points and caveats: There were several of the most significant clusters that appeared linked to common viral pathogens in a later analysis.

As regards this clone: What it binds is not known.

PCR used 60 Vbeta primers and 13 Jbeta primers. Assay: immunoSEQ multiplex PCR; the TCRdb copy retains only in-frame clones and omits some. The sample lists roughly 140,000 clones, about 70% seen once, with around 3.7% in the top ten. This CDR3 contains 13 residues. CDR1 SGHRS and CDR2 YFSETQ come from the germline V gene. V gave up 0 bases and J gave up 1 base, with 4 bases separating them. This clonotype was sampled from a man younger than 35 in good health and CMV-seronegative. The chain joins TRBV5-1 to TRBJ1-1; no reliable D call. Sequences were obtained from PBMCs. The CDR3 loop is CASSLARNTEAFF. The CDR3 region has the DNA TGCGCCAGCAGCTTGGCGAGGAACACTGAAGCTTTCTTT. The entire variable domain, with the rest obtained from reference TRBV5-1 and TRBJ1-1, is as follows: KAGVTQTPRYLIKTRGQQVTLSCSPISGHRSVSWYQQTPGQGLQFLFEYFSETQRNKGNFPGRFSGRQFSNSRSEMNVSTLELGDSALYLCASSLARNTEAFFGQGTRLTVV.